This record looks at one TCR beta chain sequence and its context. The record originates from a study of shared clonotypes between healthy human individuals. Study background: CD4 naive cells filled three plates per donor, CD4 memory three, CD8 naive two and CD8 memory one.

As defined, naive CD8 cells were CD45RO-negative and positively selected for CCR7, with terminally differentiated effector memory CD45RA+ cells excluded. Once extracted for a subset, genomic DNA was divided evenly among several immunoSEQ plates. TCRdb's table, derived via immunoSEQ multiplex PCR, lists solely in-frame clones and lacks some. The repertoire holds around 600,000 clones, with roughly 98% as singletons. This clonotype originated in a man in his thirties or forties in good health. Sequencing was carried out using naive CD8+ T cells sorted from blood.

CDR3 nucleotide sequence: TGTGCCAGCAGCTTAAATCTTCTGACGCAGTATTTT. Its translation is CASSLNLLTQYF. The rearrangement joins TRBV7-9 to TRBJ2-3; D gene unclear. The CDR3 consists of 12 residues. Trimming left V 2 bases short and J 9 bases short, with 9 bases between. The germline V gene has CDR1 SEHNR and CDR2 FQNEAQ (reference sequence).